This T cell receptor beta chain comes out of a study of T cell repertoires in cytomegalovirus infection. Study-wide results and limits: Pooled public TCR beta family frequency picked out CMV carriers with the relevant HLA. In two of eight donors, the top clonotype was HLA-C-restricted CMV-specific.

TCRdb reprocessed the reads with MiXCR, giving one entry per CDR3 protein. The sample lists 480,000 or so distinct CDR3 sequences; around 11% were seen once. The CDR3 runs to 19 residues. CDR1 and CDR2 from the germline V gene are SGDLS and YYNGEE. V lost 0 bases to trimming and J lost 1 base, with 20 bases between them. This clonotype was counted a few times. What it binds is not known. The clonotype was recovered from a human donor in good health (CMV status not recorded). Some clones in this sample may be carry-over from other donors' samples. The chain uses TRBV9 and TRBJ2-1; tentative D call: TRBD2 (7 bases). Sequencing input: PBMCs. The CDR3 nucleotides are TGTGCCAGCAGCGTAGTTCCAGGGGAGGGAATGGGGTCCTACAATGAGCAGTTCTTC. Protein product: CASSVVPGEGMGSYNEQFF. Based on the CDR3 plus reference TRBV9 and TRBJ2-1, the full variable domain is DSGVTQTPKHLITATGQRVTLRCSPRSGDLSVYWYQQSLDQGLQFLIQYYNGEERAKGNILERFSAQQFPDLHSELNLSSLELGDSALYFCASSVVPGEGMGSYNEQFFGPGTRLTVL.